This paragraph covers one TCR beta chain sequence. Its antigen is not known. These data belong to a study of OX40 agonist ivuxolimab in advanced cancers. Points from the study as a whole: Expanded clones tended on average to be more numerous among CD8+ T cells than CD4+.

CDR1 and CDR2 from the germline V gene are LNHDA and SQIVND (reference sequence). This CDR3 has 16 residues. After removal of 3 bases from V and 0 bases from J, the junction contained 5 bases not matched to a gene. Profiled with immunoSEQ multiplex PCR; TCRdb holds only in-frame clones, not every one. The table has over 85,000 clones, around 85% seen once; the top ten hold 5.5%. The sequencing used CD4+ or CD8+ T cells sorted from blood, collected in a trial of the OX40 agonist ivuxolimab. The sequence came from an adult with an advanced solid tumor such as melanoma, head and neck, liver or kidney cancer. The chain is built from TRBV19 and TRBJ2-3; TRBD1 matches 8 bases. CDR3 DNA sequence: TGTGCCAGTAGTATCCGGCAGGGGGCGAGCACAGATACGCAGTATTTT. Amino acid sequence: CASSIRQGASTDTQYF.